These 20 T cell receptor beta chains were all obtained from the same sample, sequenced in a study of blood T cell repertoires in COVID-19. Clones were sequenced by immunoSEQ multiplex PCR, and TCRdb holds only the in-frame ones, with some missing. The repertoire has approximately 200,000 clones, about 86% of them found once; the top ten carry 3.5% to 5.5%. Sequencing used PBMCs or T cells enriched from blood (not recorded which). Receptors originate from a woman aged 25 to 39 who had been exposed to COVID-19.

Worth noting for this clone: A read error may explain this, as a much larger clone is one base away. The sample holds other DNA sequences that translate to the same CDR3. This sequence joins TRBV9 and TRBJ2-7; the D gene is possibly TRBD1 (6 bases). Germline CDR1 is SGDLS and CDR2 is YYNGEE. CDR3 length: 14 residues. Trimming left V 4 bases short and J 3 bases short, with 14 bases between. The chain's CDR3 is CASSPPGHHYEQYF. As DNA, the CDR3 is TGTGCCAGCAGCCCCCCGGGACACCACTACGAGCAGTACTTC.

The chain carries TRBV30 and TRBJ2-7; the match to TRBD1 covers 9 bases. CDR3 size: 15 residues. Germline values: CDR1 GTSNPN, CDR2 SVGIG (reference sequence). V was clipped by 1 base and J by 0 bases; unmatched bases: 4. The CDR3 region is CAWSGGQGLSYEQYF. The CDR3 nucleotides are TGTGCCTGGAGTGGGGGACAGGGCCTCTCCTACGAGCAGTACTTC.

CDR3 protein: CAWSVQIQSPLHF. The CDR3, as DNA: TGTGCCTGGAGTGTACAGATTCAGTCACCCCTCCACTTT. The chain is built from TRBV30 and TRBJ1-6; no clear D gene. V lost 0 bases to trimming and J lost 10 bases, with 10 bases between them. CDR1 and CDR2 from the germline V gene are GTSNPN and SVGIG (reference sequence). The CDR3 contains 13 residues.

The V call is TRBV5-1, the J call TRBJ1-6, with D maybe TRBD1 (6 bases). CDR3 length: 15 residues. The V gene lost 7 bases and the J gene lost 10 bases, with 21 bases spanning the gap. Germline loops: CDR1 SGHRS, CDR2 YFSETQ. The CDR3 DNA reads TGCGCCAGCGGATTGGGGGGGCAAGGCAGATCACCCCTCCACTTT. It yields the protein CASGLGGQGRSPLHF.

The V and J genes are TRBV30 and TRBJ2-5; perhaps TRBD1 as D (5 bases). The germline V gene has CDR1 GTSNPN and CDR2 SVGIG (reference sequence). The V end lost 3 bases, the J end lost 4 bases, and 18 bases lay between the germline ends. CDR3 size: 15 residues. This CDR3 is CAWRDGAGWRETQYF. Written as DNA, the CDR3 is TGTGCCTGGAGGGATGGGGCAGGGTGGAGAGAGACCCAGTACTTC.

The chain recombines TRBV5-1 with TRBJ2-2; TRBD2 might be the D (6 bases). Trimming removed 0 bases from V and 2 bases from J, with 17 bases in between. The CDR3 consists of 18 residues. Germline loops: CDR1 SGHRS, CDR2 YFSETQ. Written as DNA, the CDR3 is TGCGCCAGCAGCTTGGGGATTATGCGGGGCAGAAACACCGGGGAGCTGTTTTTT. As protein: CASSLGIMRGRNTGELFF. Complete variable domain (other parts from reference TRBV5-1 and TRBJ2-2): KAGVTQTPRYLIKTRGQQVTLSCSPISGHRSVSWYQQTPGQGLQFLFEYFSETQRNKGNFPGRFSGRQFSNSRSEMNVSTLELGDSALYLCASSLGIMRGRNTGELFFGEGSRLTVL.

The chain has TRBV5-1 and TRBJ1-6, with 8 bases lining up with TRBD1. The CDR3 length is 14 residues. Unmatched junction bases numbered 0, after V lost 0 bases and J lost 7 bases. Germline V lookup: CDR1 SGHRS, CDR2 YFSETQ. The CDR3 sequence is CASSLDRGNSPLHF. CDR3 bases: TGCGCCAGCAGCTTGGACAGGGGGAATTCACCCCTCCACTTT.

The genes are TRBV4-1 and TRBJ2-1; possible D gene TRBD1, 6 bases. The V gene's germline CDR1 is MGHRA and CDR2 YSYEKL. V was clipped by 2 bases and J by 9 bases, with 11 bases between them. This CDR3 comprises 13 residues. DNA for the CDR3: TGCGCCAGCAGCCAACACAGGGAAAGTGAGCAGTTCTTC. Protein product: CASSQHRESEQFF.

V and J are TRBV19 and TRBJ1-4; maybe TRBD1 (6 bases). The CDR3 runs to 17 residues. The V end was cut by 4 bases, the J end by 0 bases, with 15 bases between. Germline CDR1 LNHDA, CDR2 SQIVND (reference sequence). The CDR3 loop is CASSTFVGQATNEKLFF. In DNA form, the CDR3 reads TGTGCCAGTAGTACCTTTGTGGGACAAGCAACTAATGAAAAACTGTTTTTT.

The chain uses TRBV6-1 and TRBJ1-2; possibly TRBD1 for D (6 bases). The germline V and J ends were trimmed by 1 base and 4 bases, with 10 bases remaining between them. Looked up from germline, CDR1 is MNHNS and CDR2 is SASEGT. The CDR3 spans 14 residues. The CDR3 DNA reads TGTGCCAGCAGTGAAGAGGGACAAGCCTATGGCTACACCTTC. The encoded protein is CASSEEGQAYGYTF.

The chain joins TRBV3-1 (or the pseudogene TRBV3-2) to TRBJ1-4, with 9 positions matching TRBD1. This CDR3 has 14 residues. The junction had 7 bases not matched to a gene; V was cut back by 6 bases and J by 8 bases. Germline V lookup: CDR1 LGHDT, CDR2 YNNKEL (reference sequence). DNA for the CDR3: TGTGCCAGCAGTCAACAGGGGGCGGGAGAAAAACTGTTTTTT. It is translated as CASSQQGAGEKLFF.

CDR3 nucleotides: TGCGCCAGCAGCGGCGGGACTTACGGCGATGAGCAGTTCTTC. This encodes CASSGGTYGDEQFF. This rearrangement joins TRBV5-1 to TRBJ2-1; a possible D gene is TRBD2 (6 bases). The CDR3 has 14 amino acids. Trimming cost V 4 bases and J 8 bases, with 16 bases left between them. The germline V gene has CDR1 SGHRS and CDR2 YFSETQ. The full variable domain, rest sourced from reference TRBV5-1 and TRBJ2-1, is KAGVTQTPRYLIKTRGQQVTLSCSPISGHRSVSWYQQTPGQGLQFLFEYFSETQRNKGNFPGRFSGRQFSNSRSEMNVSTLELGDSALYLCASSGGTYGDEQFFGPGTRLTVL.

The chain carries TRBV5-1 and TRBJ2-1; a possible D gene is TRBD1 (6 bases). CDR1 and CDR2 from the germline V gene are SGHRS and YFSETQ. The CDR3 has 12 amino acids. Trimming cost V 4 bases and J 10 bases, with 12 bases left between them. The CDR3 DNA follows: TGCGCCAGCAGCCGGGACCAGGGGGAGCAGTTCTTC. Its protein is CASSRDQGEQFF.

The CDR3 reads CASSYLDGFGDEAFF. The CDR3, as DNA: TGTGCCAGCAGTTACTTAGACGGGTTCGGTGATGAAGCTTTCTTT. V gene TRBV6-5 combines with J gene TRBJ1-1; D call uncertain. Trimming stripped 1 base from V and 7 bases from J, with 16 bases between. The CDR3 runs to 15 residues. The germline CDR1 and CDR2 sequences are MNHEY and SVGAGI.

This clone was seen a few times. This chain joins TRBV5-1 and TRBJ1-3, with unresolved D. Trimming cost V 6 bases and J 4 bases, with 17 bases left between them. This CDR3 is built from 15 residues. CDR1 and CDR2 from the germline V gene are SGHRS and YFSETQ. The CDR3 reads CASTMEGLLGNTIYF. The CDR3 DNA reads TGCGCCAGCACCATGGAGGGCTTGCTGGGAAACACCATATATTTT.

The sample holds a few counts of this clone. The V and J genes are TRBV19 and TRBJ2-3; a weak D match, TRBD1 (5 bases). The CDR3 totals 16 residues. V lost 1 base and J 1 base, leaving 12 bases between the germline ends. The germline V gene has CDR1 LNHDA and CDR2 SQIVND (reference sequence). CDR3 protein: CASSIAPGKGTDTQYF. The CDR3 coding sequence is TGTGCCAGTAGTATAGCCCCAGGGAAAGGCACAGATACGCAGTATTTT.

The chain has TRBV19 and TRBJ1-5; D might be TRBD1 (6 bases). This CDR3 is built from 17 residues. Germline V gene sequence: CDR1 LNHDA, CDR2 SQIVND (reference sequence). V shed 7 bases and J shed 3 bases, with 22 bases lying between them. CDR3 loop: CASKVKGSGANNQPQHF. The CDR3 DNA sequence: TGTGCCAGTAAGGTAAAAGGATCAGGGGCCAACAATCAGCCCCAGCATTTT.

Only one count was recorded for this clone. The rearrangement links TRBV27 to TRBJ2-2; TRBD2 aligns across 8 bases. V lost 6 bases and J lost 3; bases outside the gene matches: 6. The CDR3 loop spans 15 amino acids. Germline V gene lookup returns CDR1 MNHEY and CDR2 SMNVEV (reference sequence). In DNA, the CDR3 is TGTGCCAGCAGACTACGGGGGGGCTACACCGGGGAGCTGTTTTTT. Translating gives CASRLRGGYTGELFF.

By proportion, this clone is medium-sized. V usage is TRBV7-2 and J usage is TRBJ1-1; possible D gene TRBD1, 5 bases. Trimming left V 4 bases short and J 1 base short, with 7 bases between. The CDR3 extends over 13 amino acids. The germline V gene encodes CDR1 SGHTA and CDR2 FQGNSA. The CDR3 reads CASSWTTNTEAFF. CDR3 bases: TGTGCCAGCAGCTGGACAACGAACACTGAAGCTTTCTTT.

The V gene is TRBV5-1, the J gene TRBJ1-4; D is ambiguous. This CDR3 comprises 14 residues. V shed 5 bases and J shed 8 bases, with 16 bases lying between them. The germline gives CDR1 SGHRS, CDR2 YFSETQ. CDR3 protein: CASRVGIAVEKLFF. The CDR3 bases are TGCGCCAGCAGGGTGGGTATCGCGGTGGAAAAACTGTTTTTT.